The T cell receptor beta chain described here comes from a study of shared clonotypes between healthy human individuals. Here immunoSEQ multiplex PCR was the method, and the copy in TCRdb shows in-frame clones only, minus some. The data contain under 1 million clones, about 96% of them singletons. The CDR3 loop spans 16 amino acids. Germline-derived CDR1 and CDR2 are MNHEY and SMNVEV (reference sequence). V lost 6 bases, J lost 7 bases, and 18 bases stayed unmatched. The naive CD8 fraction comprised CD45RO-negative cells positively selected for CCR7 and excluded terminally differentiated effector memory CD45RA+ cells.

The material sequenced was naive CD8+ T cells sorted from blood. This TCR was recovered from a man in his thirties or forties in good health. The chain couples TRBV27 to TRBJ2-7, with 7 bases lining up with TRBD1. CDR3 in amino acids: CASSRIYRDSRWEQYF. The CDR3 DNA reads as TGTGCCAGCAGCCGCATTTACAGGGACAGCCGATGGGAGCAGTACTTC.